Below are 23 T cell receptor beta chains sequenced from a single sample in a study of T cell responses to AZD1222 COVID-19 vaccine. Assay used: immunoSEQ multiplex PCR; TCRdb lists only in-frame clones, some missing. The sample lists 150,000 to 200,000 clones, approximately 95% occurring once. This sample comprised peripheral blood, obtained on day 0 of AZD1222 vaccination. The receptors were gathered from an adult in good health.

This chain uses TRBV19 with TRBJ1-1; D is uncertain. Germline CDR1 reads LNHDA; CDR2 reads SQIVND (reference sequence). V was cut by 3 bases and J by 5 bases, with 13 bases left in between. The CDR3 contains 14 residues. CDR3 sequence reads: CASSMAGVITEAFF. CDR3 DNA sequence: TGTGCCAGTAGTATGGCCGGGGTGATAACTGAAGCTTTCTTT.

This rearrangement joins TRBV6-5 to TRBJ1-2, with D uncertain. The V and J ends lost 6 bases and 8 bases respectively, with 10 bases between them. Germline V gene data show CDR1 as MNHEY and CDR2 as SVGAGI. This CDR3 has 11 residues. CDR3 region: CASRDLGGYTF. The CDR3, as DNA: TGTGCCAGCAGGGACTTAGGGGGCTACACCTTC.

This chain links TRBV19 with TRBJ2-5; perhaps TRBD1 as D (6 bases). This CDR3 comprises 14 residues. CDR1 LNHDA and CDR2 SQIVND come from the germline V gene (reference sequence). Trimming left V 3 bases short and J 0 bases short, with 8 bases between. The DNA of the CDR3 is TGTGCCAGTAGTATGGGGGCCTACCAAGAGACCCAGTACTTC. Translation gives CASSMGAYQETQYF.

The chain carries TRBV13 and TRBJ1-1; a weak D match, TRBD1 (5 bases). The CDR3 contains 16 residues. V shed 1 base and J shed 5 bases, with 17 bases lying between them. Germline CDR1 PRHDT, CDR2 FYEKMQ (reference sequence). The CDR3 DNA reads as TGTGCCAGCAGCTTAGAGGGTGTTGGGGGTGGGACTGAAGCTTTCTTT. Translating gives CASSLEGVGGGTEAFF.

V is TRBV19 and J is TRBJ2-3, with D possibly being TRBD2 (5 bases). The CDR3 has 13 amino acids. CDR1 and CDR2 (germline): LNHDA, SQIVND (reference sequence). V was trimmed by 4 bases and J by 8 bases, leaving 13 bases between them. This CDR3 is CASSTRVDITQYF. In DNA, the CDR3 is TGTGCCAGTAGTACGAGGGTCGATATTACGCAGTATTTT.

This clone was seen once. CDR3 nucleotide sequence: TGTGCCAGCAGCTTTCCGGGATTCTATAATTCACCCCTCCACTTT. Its protein is CASSFPGFYNSPLHF. The chain has TRBV13 and TRBJ1-6; D ambiguous. This CDR3 is 15 amino acids long. The V and J ends lost 3 bases and 3 bases respectively, with 9 bases between them. Per the germline V gene, CDR1 is PRHDT and CDR2 is FYEKMQ (reference sequence).

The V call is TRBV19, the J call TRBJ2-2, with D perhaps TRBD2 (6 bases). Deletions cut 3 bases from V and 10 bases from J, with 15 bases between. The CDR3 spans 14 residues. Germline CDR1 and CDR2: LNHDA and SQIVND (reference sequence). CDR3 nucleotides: TGTGCCAGTAGTATTTTCCGGGGGTCTGAGGAGCTGTTTTTT. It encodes CASSIFRGSEELFF.

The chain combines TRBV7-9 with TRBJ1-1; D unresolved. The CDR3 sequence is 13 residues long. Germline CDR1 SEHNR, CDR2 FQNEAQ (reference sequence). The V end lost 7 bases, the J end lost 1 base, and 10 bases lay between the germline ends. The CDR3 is CASTPSQNTEAFF. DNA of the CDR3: TGTGCCAGCACCCCGAGCCAGAACACTGAAGCTTTCTTT.

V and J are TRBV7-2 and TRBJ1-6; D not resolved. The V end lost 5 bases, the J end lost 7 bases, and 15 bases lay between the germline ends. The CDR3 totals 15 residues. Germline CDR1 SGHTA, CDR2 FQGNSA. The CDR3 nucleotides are TGTGCCAGCAGCGCGAGACTGCTTATCAATTCACCCCTCCACTTT. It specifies CASSARLLINSPLHF. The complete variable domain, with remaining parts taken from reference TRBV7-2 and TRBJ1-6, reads GAGVSQSPSNKVTEKGKDVELRCDPISGHTALYWYRQSLGQGLEFLIYFQGNSAPDKSGLPSDRFSAERTGGSVSTLTIQRTQQEDSAVYLCASSARLLINSPLHFGNGTRLTVT.

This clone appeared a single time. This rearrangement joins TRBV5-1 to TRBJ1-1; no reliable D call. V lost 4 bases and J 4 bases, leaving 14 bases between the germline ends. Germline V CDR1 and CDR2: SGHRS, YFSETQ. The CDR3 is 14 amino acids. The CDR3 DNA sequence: TGCGCCAGCAGCGAGCCCGGACGGTCCACTGAAGCTTTCTTT. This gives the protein CASSEPGRSTEAFF.

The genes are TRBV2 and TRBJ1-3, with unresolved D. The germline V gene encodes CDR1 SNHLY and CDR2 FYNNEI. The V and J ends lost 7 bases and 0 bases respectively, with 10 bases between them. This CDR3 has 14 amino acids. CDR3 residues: CASMADGSGNTIYF. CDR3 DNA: TGTGCCAGCATGGCGGACGGCTCTGGAAACACCATATATTTT.

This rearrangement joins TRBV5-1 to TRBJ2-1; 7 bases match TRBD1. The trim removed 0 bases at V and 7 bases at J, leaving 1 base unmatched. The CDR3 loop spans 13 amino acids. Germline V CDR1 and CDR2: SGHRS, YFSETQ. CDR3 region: CASSLGDRNEQFF. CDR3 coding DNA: TGCGCCAGCAGCTTGGGGGACAGAAATGAGCAGTTCTTC.

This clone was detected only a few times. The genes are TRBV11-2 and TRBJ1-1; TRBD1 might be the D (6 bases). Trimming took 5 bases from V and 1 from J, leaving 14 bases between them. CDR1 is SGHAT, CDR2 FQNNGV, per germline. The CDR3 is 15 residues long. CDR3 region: CASSGALRGNTEAFF. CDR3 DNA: TGTGCCAGCAGCGGAGCCCTCAGGGGGAACACTGAAGCTTTCTTT. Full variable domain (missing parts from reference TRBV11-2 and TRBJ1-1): EAGVAQSPRYKIIEKRQSVAFWCNPISGHATLYWYQQILGQGPKLLIQFQNNGVVDDSQLPKDRFSAERLKGVDSTLKIQPAKLEDSAVYLCASSGALRGNTEAFFGQGTRLTVV.

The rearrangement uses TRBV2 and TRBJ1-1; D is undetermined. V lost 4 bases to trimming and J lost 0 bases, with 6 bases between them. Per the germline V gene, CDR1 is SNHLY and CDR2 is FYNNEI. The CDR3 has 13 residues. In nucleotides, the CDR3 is TGTGCCAGCAGTGTAAGGGTGAACACTGAAGCTTTCTTT. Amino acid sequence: CASSVRVNTEAFF.

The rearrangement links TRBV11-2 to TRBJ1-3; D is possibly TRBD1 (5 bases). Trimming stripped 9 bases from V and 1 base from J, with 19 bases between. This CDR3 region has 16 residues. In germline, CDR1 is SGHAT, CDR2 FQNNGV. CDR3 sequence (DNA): TGTGCCAGTCGTATCATTTCCGGGGGTTCTGGAAACACCATATATTTT. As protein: CASRIISGGSGNTIYF.

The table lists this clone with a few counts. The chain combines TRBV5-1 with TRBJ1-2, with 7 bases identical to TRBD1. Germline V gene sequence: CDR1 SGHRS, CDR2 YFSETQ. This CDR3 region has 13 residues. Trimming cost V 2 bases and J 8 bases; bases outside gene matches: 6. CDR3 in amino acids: CASSFYTGVGYTF. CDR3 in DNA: TGCGCCAGCAGCTTTTATACAGGGGTAGGCTACACCTTC.

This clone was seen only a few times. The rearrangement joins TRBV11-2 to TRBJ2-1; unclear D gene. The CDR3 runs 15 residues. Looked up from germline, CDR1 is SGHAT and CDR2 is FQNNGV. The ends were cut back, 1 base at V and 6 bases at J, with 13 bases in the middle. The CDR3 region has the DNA TGTGCCAGCAGCTTAGTTAGTGGGTTTAGCAATGAGCAGTTCTTC. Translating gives CASSLVSGFSNEQFF.

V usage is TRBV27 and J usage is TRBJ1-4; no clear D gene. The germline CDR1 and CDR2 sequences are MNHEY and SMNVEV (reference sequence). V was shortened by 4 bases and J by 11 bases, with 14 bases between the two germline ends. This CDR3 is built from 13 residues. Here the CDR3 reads CASSSGINGKLFF. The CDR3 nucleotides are TGTGCCAGCAGTTCTGGGATAAACGGGAAACTGTTTTTT.

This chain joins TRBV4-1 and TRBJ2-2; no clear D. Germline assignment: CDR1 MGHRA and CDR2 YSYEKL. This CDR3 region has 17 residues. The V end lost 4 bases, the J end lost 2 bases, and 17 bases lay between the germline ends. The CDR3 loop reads CASSPLGQSTNTGELFF. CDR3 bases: TGCGCCAGCAGCCCCCTTGGGCAGAGCACAAACACCGGGGAGCTGTTTTTT.

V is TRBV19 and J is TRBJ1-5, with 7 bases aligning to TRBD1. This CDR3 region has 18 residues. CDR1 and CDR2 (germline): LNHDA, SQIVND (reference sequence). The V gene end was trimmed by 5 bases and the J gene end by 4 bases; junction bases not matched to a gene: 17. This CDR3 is CASSPRISTGERNQPQHF. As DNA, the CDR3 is TGTGCCAGTAGTCCACGAATATCAACAGGGGAACGGAATCAGCCCCAGCATTTT.

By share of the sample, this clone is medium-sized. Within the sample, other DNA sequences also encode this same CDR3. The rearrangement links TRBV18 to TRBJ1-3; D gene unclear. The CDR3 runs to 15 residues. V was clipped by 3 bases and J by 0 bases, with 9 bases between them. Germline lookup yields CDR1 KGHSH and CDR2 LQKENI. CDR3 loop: CASSPEPLSGNTIYF. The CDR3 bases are TGTGCCAGCTCACCGGAGCCCCTCTCTGGAAACACCATATATTTT.

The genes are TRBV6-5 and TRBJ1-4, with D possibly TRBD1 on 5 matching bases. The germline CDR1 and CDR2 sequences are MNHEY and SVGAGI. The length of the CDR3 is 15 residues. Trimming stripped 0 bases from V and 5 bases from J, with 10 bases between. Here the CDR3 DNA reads TGTGCCAGCAGTTACTCGGGGGGTAGCAATGAAAAACTGTTTTTT. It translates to CASSYSGGSNEKLFF.

The CDR3 nucleotides are TGCGCCAGCAGCCCGAGGACAGGGGATGGACCAGATACGCAGTATTTT. This gives the protein CASSPRTGDGPDTQYF. The chain couples TRBV5-1 to TRBJ2-3, with 9 bases matching TRBD1. This CDR3 region has 16 residues. V lost 4 bases, J lost 4 bases, and 10 bases stayed unmatched. Germline V CDR1 and CDR2: SGHRS, YFSETQ.